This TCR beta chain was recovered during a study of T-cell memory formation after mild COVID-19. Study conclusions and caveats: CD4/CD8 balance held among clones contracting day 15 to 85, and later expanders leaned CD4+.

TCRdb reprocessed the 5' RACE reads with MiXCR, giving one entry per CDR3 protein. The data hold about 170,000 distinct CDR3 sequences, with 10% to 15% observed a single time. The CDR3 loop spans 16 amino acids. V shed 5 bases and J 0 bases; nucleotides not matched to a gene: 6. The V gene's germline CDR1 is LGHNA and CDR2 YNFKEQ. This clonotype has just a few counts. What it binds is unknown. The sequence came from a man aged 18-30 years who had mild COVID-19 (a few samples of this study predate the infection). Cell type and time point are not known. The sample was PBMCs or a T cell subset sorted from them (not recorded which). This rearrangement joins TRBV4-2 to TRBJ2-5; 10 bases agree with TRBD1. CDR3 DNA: TGTGCCAGCAGCAGGCGACAGGGGGCTTACCAAGAGACCCAGTACTTC. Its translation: CASSRRQGAYQETQYF.